This T cell receptor (beta chain) was sequenced for a study of control samples from healthy donors and cancer patients. A single count supports this clone. Trimming shortened V by 2 bases and J by 1 base, and 16 bases separated the two germline ends. The germline V gene encodes CDR1 KGHDR and CDR2 SFDVKD. This CDR3 is 17 amino acids long. The repertoire was sequenced with immunoSEQ multiplex PCR; TCRdb's copy has only in-frame clones and lacks some. The data hold roughly 120,000 clones, with around 96% observed a single time. The sequenced sample consisted of blood. The receptor's source is a man aged 25-45 years in good health. The chain couples TRBV24-1 to TRBJ1-1; possible D gene TRBD1, 5 bases. The CDR3 protein is CATSDSSGAGWNTEAFF. CDR3 bases: TGTGCCACCAGTGATTCTTCCGGGGCAGGGTGGAACACTGAAGCTTTCTTT.